This TCR beta chain stems from a study of beta chain features in type 1 diabetes. Across the whole study: Sorted cell examination encompassed 85 million to 140 million cells across all samples.

Isolated RNA was reverse transcribed in full, so expressed TCRB transcripts were sequenced. Here immunoSEQ multiplex PCR was the method, and the copy in TCRdb shows in-frame clones only, minus some. Of about 150,000 clones in the sample, approximately 8.8% are singletons; the top ten hold 0.65% to 0.9%. Whole-study results and caveats: The VDJ junctions of type 1 diabetes patients carried fewer insertions and more deletions. Among all four CD4+ subsets, Type 1 diabetes patients had TCRB CDR3s that were moderately but significantly shorter. The naive, central memory and Treg TCRB repertoires showed an apparent similarity that was greater among patients than among healthy donors.

For this clone: Its specificity is not known.

Sequenced sample: central memory CD4+ T cells from blood. The source is a woman in her twenties or thirties with type 1 diabetes.

The CDR3 protein is CASSRRDRDSNQPQHF. CDR3 coding DNA: TGTGCCAGCAGCCGCCGGGACAGGGATAGCAATCAGCCCCAGCATTTT. The chain employs TRBV5-4 and TRBJ1-5; the match to TRBD1 covers 9 bases. The CDR3 sequence is 16 residues long. The V gene's germline CDR1 is SGHNT and CDR2 YYREEE (reference sequence). V dropped 4 bases and J dropped 0; count of bases not matched to a gene: 5.